This TCR beta chain comes out of a study of T cell responses to AZD1222 COVID-19 vaccine (dated by TCRdb to about 2021). In the study overall: AZD1222 recipients with second doses at about 4 weeks or about 12 weeks were pooled, because spike-specific TCR depth and breadth did not differ between schedules. TCR sequencing was performed for more than 230 trial participants, of whom around 210 were given two doses of AZD1222 and some 25 were given two doses of MenACWY control vaccine. Enrollment into the trials was organized by age into subgroups of 18-55, 56-69 and 70-plus years, and those subgroups contained roughly 160, 29 and 62 TCR-sequenced participants, respectively. General findings and caveats noted by the study authors: Conclusions about previously exposed vaccinees are limited, since just 6 or 7 AZD1222 recipients were seropositive for SARS-CoV-2 at baseline. Epitopes outside the regions mutated in the B.1.351 and B.1.1.7 variants were reportedly recognized by nearly half of the unique spike-specific TCRs. Because no day 14 peak-response samples were available, the repertoires could be characterized only after the peak T cell response. In the small 56-69-year group, the increase in depth fell short of significance, most likely because of low power. Spike-specific TCR breadth and depth rose significantly after two AZD1222 doses compared with day 0 and with MenACWY recipients. Most participants were white British and females outnumbered males, and the authors suggested that clonal diversity may have been underestimated. The vaccine-associated CD4 TCRs covered the entire spike protein, and the dominant responses fell in regions 160-218 and 743-854.

The label giving this sample's time point can be read as: baseline before first vaccination. Samples from vaccinated people were obtained from the UK trials COV001 and COV002, which included a single-blind randomized controlled phase 2/3 trial of AZD1222 (ChAdOx1 nCoV-19) in healthy adults. For TCRbeta chain sequencing, PBMC samples from trial participants were taken at day 0 and at day 28 after the second dose. The CDR3 regions of human TCRbeta chains were analyzed by immunosequencing. The original methods were these. Repertoire TCRs were checked for matches against a reference library of SARS-CoV-2-specific TCRs that had been generated using the MIRA antigen-specificity platform. Breadth meant the fraction of unique TCRs that were SARS-CoV-2-associated, whereas depth meant the fraction of total T cells that were SARS-CoV-2-associated. Using the MIRA data, every spike-specific TCR was mapped to the spike region that the TCR reacted to and assigned to either a CD4 or a CD8 class. Log10-transformed breadth and depth values were compared by one-way ANOVA with Sidak's multiple comparisons tests. Drawn from immuneACCESS, this table holds only the in-frame rearrangements with V and J called that TCRdb kept. Clones are partly lost; checked studies trace under half to an unresolved V gene and leave the rest unexplained. That table gives V, J and clone size, and the DNA gave D and trimming. The sample table holds under 70,000 clones, of which approximately 88% were seen once. About 15% of the sample is taken by the ten largest.

To note about this clone: This receptor's antigen is unknown. No base quality information exists; no much larger clone differs at one position.

V sheds 4 bases and J sheds 6 bases, leaving 12 bases between their ends. CDR1 and CDR2 (MGHDK, SYGVNS) derive from the germline V gene. The CDR3 numbers 13 residues from cysteine through phenylalanine. Only CDR3 DNA remains: 39 bases, in frame from the first base. Sequences were derived from peripheral blood, sampled on day 0 of AZD1222 vaccination. Recombination joined TRBV25-1 with TRBJ1-2; the D gene remains uncertain. The receptor was derived from an adult in good health. The CDR3 is CASSGPALDGYTF. The DNA is as follows: TGTGCCAGCAGTGGCCCGGCCCTGGATGGCTACACCTTC.